A single T cell receptor (beta chain) is shown here with its context. The antigen remains unidentified. This record belongs to a study of cytomegalovirus exposure and HLA in healthy donors. General study results and limits: Rare sequences made up most TCRs, while some public TCRs were found in many donors. Sequencing depth roughly uniform across donors was assumed in presence/absence analyses.

PCR amplification relied on 60 Vbeta primers (plus 13 Jbeta primers). The table came from immunoSEQ multiplex PCR; TCRdb's copy has only in-frame clones and leaves some out. The sample lists approximately 220,000 clones; less than 80% were seen once. CDR3 size: 14 residues. Trimming took off 8 bases at V and 0 bases at J, with 12 bases between the two ends. Germline V gene sequence: CDR1 ENHRY, CDR2 SYGVKD. Sequenced: PBMCs. The receptor comes from a girl aged 2 to 9 in good health and CMV-seronegative. The chain couples TRBV10-3 to TRBJ2-3; D ambiguous. The CDR3 region is CAISRYTSTDTQYF. DNA of the CDR3: TGTGCCATCTCACGATATACTAGCACAGATACGCAGTATTTT.